This T cell receptor beta chain was obtained from a study of radiotherapy plus CTLA-4 blockade in lung cancer. Study background: Disease control was seen in around 31% of patients, objective responses in roughly 17%. Study-level points and caveats: Early blood T cell clone changes and increased post-radiation serum interferon-beta were reportedly the strongest response predictors. TCR clones originating in tumors grew in number in blood after radiotherapy plus ipilimumab.

Lung cancer patients with chemo-refractory metastatic non-small-cell disease were given focal radiation plus CTLA-4 blockade with ipilimumab. A note on this clone: Its antigen is unknown.

The assay was immunoSEQ multiplex PCR, and TCRdb's table has in-frame clones only and misses some. The table has about 62,000 clones, around 77% seen once. Germline CDR1 and CDR2: SNHLY and FYNNEI. This CDR3 spans 14 amino acids. Deletions cut 4 bases from V and 3 bases from J, with 9 bases between. The TCR comes from a human donor with non-small cell lung cancer who had a complete response to radiotherapy plus ipilimumab. The sequencing here drew on peripheral blood, taken from a patient treated with radiotherapy plus ipilimumab. The rearrangement links TRBV2 to TRBJ2-2, with D possibly matching TRBD1 (5 bases). CDR3 sequence (DNA): TGTGCCAGCAGTGTGGTCAGGGACACCGGGGAGCTGTTTTTT. Translated, it gives CASSVVRDTGELFF.